Shown below are 3 T cell receptor beta chains from a single sample sequenced in a study of T-cell memory formation after mild COVID-19. Using its own MiXCR run on the 5' RACE reads, TCRdb lists one record per CDR3 protein. The sample has 530,000 or so distinct CDR3 sequences, around 16% seen once. The sequencing sample was made of PBMCs or a T cell subset sorted from them (not recorded which). All receptors come from an adult woman who had mild COVID-19 (a few samples of this study predate the infection). Cell type and time point are not known.

This clonotype turned up a few times. The CDR3: CASSYAGLYEQYF. For the CDR3, the DNA is TGTGCCAGCAGTTACGCGGGATTGTACGAGCAGTACTTC. The chain is built from TRBV6-2 or TRBV6-3 and TRBJ2-7; a weak D match, TRBD2 (6 bases). The CDR3 is 13 amino acids. V lost 2 bases, J lost 4 bases, and 9 bases lay in between. Germline CDR1 is MNHEY and CDR2 is SVGEGT.

The J gene is TRBJ2-3, the V gene TRBV6-5; TRBD2 matches 10 bases. J gave up 0 bases and V 0 bases, and 6 bases lay outside the gene matches. The V gene's germline CDR1 is MNHEY and CDR2 SVGAGI. This CDR3 has 18 amino acids. The CDR3 DNA reads as TGTGCCAGCAGTTACTCGATCCCTAGCGGGAGAAGCACAGATACGCAGTATTTT. This codes for CASSYSIPSGRSTDTQYF.

This clonotype was detected only a few times. V gene TRBV15 combines with J gene TRBJ2-1, with 8 bases lining up with TRBD2. Germline lookup yields CDR1 LNHNV and CDR2 YYDKDF (reference sequence). The V gene end was trimmed by 0 bases and the J gene end by 8 bases; junction bases not matched to a gene: 3. CDR3 length: 14 amino acids. The CDR3 nucleotides are TGTGCCACCAGCAGAGATCGGGGGGGCTATGAGCAGTTCTTC. It yields the protein CATSRDRGGYEQFF.